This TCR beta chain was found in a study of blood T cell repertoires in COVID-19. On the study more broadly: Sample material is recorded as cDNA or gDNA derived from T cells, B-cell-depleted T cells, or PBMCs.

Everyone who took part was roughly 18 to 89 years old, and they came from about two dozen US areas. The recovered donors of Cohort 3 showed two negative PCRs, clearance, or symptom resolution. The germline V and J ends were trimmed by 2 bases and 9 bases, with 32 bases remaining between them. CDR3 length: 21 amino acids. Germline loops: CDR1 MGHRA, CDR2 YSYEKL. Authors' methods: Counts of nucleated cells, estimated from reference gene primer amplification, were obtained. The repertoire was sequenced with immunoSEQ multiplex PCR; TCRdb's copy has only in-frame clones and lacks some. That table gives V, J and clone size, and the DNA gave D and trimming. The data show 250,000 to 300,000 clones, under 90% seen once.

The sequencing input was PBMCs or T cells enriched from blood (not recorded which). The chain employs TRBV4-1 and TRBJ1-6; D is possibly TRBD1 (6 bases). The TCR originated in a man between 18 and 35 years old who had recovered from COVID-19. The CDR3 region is CASSQRGLGQPSTLGSSPLHF. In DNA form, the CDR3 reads TGCGCCAGCAGCCAACGAGGCCTTGGACAGCCCTCTACCCTAGGGAGTTCACCCCTCCACTTT.